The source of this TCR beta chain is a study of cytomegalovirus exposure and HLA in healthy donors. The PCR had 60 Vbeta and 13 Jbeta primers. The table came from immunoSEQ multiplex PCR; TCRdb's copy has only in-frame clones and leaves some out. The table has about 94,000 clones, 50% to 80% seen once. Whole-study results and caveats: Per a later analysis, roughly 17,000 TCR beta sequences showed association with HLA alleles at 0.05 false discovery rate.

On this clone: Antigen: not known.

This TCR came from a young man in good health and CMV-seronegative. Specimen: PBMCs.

The CDR3 sequence is CASRTQSGTGGKEQFF. DNA for the CDR3: TGTGCCAGCAGAACACAGTCCGGGACAGGGGGCAAGGAGCAGTTCTTC. The gene calls are TRBV27 and TRBJ2-1; 12 positions agree with TRBD1. Trimming cost V 6 bases and J 10 bases; bases outside gene matches: 13. Germline CDR1 is MNHEY and CDR2 is SMNVEV (reference sequence). This CDR3 is built from 16 residues.